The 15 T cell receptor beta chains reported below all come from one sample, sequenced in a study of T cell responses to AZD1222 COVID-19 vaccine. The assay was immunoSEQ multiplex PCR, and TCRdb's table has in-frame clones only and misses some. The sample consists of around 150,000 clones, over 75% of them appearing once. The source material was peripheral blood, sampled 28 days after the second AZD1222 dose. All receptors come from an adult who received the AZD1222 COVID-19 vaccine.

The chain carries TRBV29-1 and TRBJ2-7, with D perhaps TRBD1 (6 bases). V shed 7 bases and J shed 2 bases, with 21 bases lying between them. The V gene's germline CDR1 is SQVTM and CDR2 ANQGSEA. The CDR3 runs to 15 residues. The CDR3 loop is CSDLPTGSFPYEQYF. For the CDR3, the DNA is TGCAGCGACCTGCCTACAGGGAGTTTTCCCTACGAGCAGTACTTC.

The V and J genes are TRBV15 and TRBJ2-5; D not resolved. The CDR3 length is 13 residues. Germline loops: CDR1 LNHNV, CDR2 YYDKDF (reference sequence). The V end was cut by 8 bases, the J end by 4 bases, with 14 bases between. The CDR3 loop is CATRGEVRETQYF. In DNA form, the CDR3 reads TGTGCCACCCGAGGCGAGGTACGAGAGACCCAGTACTTC.

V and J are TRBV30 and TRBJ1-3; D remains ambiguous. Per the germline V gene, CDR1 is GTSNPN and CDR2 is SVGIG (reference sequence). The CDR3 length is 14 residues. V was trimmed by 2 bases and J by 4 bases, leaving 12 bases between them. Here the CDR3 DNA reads TGTGCCTGGAGTCCCCTCACGAACGGAAACACCATATATTTT. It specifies CAWSPLTNGNTIYF.

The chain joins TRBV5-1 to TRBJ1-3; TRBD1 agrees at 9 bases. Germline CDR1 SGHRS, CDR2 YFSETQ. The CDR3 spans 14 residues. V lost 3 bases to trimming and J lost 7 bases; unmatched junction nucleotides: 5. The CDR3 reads CASSSLQGANTIYF. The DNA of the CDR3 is TGCGCCAGCAGCTCCCTACAGGGGGCGAACACCATATATTTT.

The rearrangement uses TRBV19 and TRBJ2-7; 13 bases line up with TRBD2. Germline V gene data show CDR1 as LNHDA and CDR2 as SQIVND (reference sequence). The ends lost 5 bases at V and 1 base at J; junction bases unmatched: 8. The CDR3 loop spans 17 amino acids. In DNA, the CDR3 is TGTGCCAGTAGTCTCCGGACTAGCGGGAGTGCTTCCTACGAGCAGTACTTC. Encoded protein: CASSLRTSGSASYEQYF. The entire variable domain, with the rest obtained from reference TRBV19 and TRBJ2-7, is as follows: DGGITQSPKYLFRKEGQNVTLSCEQNLNHDAMYWYRQDPGQGLRLIYYSQIVNDFQKGDIAEGYSVSREKKESFPLTVTSAQKNPTAFYLCASSLRTSGSASYEQYFGPGTRLTVT.

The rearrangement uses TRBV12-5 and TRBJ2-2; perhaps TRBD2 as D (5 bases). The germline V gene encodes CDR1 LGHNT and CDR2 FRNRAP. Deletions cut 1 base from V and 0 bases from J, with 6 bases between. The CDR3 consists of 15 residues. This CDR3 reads CASGLGGPNTGELFF. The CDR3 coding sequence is TGTGCTAGTGGTTTGGGAGGGCCGAACACCGGGGAGCTGTTTTTT.

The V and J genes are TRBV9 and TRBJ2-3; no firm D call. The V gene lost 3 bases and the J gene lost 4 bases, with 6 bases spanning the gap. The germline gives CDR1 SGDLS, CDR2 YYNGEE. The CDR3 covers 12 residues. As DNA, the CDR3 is TGTGCCAGCAGCGGACTGTCAGATACGCAGTATTTT. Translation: CASSGLSDTQYF.

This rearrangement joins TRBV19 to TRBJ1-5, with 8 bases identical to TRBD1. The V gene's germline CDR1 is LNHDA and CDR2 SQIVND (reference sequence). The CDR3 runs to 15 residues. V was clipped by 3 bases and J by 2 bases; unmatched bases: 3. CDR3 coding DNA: TGTGCCAGTAGTATTCTGGGACAGGGCAATCAGCCCCAGCATTTT. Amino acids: CASSILGQGNQPQHF.

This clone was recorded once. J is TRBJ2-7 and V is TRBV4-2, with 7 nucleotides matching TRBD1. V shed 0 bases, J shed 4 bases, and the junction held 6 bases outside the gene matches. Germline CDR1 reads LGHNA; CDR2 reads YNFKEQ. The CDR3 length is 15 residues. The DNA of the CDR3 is TGTGCCAGCAGCCAAGATCACACAGGGGATTACGAGCAGTACTTC. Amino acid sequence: CASSQDHTGDYEQYF.

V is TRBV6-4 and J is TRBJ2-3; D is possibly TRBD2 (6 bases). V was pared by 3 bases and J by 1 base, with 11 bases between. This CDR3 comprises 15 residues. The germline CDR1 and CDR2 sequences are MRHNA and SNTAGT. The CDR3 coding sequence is TGTGCCAGCAGTGATGGGGGGAAACGCACAGATACGCAGTATTTT. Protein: CASSDGGKRTDTQYF.

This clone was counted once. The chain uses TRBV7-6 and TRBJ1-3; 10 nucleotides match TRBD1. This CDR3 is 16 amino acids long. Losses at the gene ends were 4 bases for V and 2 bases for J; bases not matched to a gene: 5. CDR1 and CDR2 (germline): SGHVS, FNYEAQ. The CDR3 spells CASSSGQGITGNTIYF. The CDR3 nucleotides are TGTGCCAGCAGCTCGGGACAGGGGATCACTGGAAACACCATATATTTT.

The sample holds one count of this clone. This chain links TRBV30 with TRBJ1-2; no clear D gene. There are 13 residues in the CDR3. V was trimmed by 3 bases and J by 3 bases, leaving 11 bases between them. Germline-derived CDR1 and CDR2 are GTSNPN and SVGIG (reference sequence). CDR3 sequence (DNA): TGTGCCTGGAGCCCCCGGGTCGACTATGGCTACACCTTC. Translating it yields CAWSPRVDYGYTF. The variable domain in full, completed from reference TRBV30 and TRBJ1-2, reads SQTIHQWPATLVQPVGSPLSLECTVEGTSNPNLYWYRQAAGRGLQLLFYSVGIGQISSEVPQNLSASRPQDRQFILSSKKLLLSDSGFYLCAWSPRVDYGYTFGSGTRLTVV.

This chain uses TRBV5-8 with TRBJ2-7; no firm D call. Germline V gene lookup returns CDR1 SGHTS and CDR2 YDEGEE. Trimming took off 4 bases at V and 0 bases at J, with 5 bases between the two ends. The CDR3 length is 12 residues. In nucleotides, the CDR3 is TGTGCCAGCAGCGGCGACTCCTACGAGCAGTACTTC. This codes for CASSGDSYEQYF.

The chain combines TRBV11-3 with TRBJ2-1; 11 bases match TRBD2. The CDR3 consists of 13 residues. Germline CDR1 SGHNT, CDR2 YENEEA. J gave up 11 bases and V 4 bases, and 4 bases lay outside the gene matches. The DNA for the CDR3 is TGTGCCAGCAGCTCGGAGACTAGCGGGAAGCAGTTCTTC. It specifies CASSSETSGKQFF.

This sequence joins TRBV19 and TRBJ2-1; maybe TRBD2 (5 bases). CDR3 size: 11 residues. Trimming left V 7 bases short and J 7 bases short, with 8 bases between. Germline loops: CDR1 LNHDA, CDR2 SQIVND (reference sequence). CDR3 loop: CASTGGNEQFF. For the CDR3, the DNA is TGTGCCAGTACCGGAGGTAATGAGCAGTTCTTC. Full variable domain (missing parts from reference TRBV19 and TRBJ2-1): DGGITQSPKYLFRKEGQNVTLSCEQNLNHDAMYWYRQDPGQGLRLIYYSQIVNDFQKGDIAEGYSVSREKKESFPLTVTSAQKNPTAFYLCASTGGNEQFFGPGTRLTVL.